What follows are 16 T cell receptor beta chains derived from one specimen sequenced in a study of blood T cell repertoires in COVID-19 (TCRdb year 2020). The method was the immunoSEQ multiplex PCR assay. TCRdb holds this immuneACCESS table with in-frame rearrangements only. Some clones are missing; in checked studies, unresolved V genes explain under half, and the rest has no known cause. The sample table records around 15,000 clones; around 75% of these occur just once. The ten largest account for roughly an eighth of the sample. Sequenced input: peripheral blood. The receptors were sampled from a man in his 60s with acute or convalescent COVID-19.

V gene TRBV24-1 combines with J gene TRBJ1-2, with TRBD1 matching 9 bases. Trimming took 10 bases from V and 0 from J; bases not matched to a gene: 5. Germline-derived CDR1 and CDR2 are KGHDR and SFDVKD. The CDR3 has 14 amino acids. CDR3 sequence reads: CATSDRGTNYGYTF. The CDR3, as DNA: TGTGCCACTTCGGACAGGGGAACTAACTATGGCTACACCTTC.

V and J are TRBV9 and TRBJ2-7; 11 bases line up with TRBD1. This CDR3 contains 15 residues. With V trimmed by 3 bases and J by 5 bases, 7 bases remained unmatched. From germline, CDR1 is SGDLS and CDR2 YYNGEE. The CDR3 nucleotides read TGTGCCAGCAGCGCCCCGGACAGGGGGCCCAACGAGCAGTACTTC. Protein: CASSAPDRGPNEQYF.

This clone was observed a few times. This sequence joins TRBV15 and TRBJ2-3, with D hard to call. V lost 3 bases, J lost 0 bases, and 16 bases lay in between. The CDR3 runs to 17 residues. In germline, CDR1 is LNHNV, CDR2 YYDKDF (reference sequence). This chain's CDR3 is CATSSLGAATSTDTQYF. CDR3 bases: TGTGCCACCAGCAGTCTTGGTGCCGCGACTAGCACAGATACGCAGTATTTT. The full variable domain, in which reference TRBV15 and TRBJ2-3 provide the parts outside the CDR3, is DAMVIQNPRYQVTQFGKPVTLSCSQTLNHNVMYWYQQKSSQAPKLLFHYYDKDFNNEADTPDNFQSRRPNTSFCFLDIRSPGLGDTAMYLCATSSLGAATSTDTQYFGPGTRLTVL.

This clone turned up a few times. This chain uses TRBV7-9 with TRBJ1-1; no definite D call. Germline V CDR1 and CDR2: SEHNR, FQNEAQ (reference sequence). The length of the CDR3 is 13 residues. With 5 bases removed from V and 2 bases from J, the gap between germline ends came to 9 bases. CDR3 amino acids: CASSREGNTEAFF. DNA for the CDR3: TGTGCCAGCAGCCGGGAGGGTAACACTGAAGCTTTCTTT.

This clone has a handful of counts. The chain combines TRBV29-1 with TRBJ1-2; possibly TRBD1 for D (5 bases). CDR1 and CDR2 (germline): SQVTM, ANQGSEA. This CDR3 is 11 amino acids long. V was shortened by 4 bases and J by 8 bases, with 11 bases between the two germline ends. This CDR3 reads CSVGQYGGYTF. The CDR3 bases are TGCAGCGTTGGACAGTATGGGGGCTACACCTTC.

The rearrangement uses TRBV3-1 (or the pseudogene TRBV3-2) and TRBJ2-3; 11 bases align to TRBD2. Germline assignment: CDR1 LGHDT and CDR2 YNNKEL (reference sequence). The CDR3 is 15 residues long. Trimming took 6 bases from V and 6 from J; bases not matched to a gene: 8. This chain's CDR3 is CASSAGTSGLDTQYF. CDR3 nucleotides: TGTGCCAGCAGTGCCGGGACTAGCGGCTTGGATACGCAGTATTTT.

The chain recombines TRBV2 with TRBJ1-5; D is undetermined. V gave up 8 bases and J gave up 2 bases, with 10 bases separating them. The CDR3 spans 13 residues. CDR1 and CDR2 (germline): SNHLY, FYNNEI. CDR3 coding DNA: TGTGCCAGCCGCTTTGAGGGCAATCAGCCCCAGCATTTT. Protein product: CASRFEGNQPQHF.

The chain employs TRBV6-5 and TRBJ2-7; 9 bases match TRBD1. The V gene's germline CDR1 is MNHEY and CDR2 SVGAGI. This CDR3 is 14 amino acids long. V lost 7 bases, J lost 0 bases, and 4 bases stayed unmatched. CDR3 loop: CASIGTGSSYEQYF. The CDR3 DNA sequence: TGTGCCAGCATAGGGACAGGGAGCTCCTACGAGCAGTACTTC.

By its share, this clone is hyperexpanded. The CDR3 DNA follows: TGTGCCAGCAGCCGGACTAGCTTCACACGAGATACGCAGTATTTT. This sequence encodes CASSRTSFTRDTQYF. The genes are TRBV7-8 and TRBJ2-3; 8 nucleotides line up with TRBD2. Trimming removed 5 bases from V and 5 bases from J; junction bases left unmatched: 9. The CDR3 extends over 15 amino acids. Per the germline V gene, CDR1 is SGHVS and CDR2 is FQNEAQ.

This clone turned up a few times. The chain carries TRBV4-3 and TRBJ1-1, with 8 bases matching TRBD1. This CDR3 has 17 amino acids. Trimming at V came to 0 bases and at J to 5 bases, leaving 11 bases not matched to a gene. Germline loops: CDR1 LGHNA, CDR2 YSLEER. The CDR3 DNA is TGCGCCAGCAGCCAAGAAGTTGGCTCAGGGGGCCGAACTGAAGCTTTCTTT. Protein: CASSQEVGSGGRTEAFF.

The chain carries TRBV7-9 and TRBJ1-4; 9 nucleotides align to TRBD1. With 5 bases clipped from V and 7 bases from J, the junction kept 5 bases outside the gene matches. The length of the CDR3 is 14 residues. CDR1 is SEHNR, CDR2 FQNEAQ, per germline (reference sequence). DNA for the CDR3: TGTGCCAGCAGCGGGGACAGGGTTGGTGAAAAACTGTTTTTT. Protein sequence: CASSGDRVGEKLFF.

This chain links TRBV7-6 with TRBJ1-5; D unresolved. V lost 5 bases and J lost 3, with 8 bases in between. The CDR3 is 13 amino acids. From germline, CDR1 is SGHVS and CDR2 FNYEAQ. As DNA, the CDR3 is TGTGCCAGCAGCAGCCGCCCCAATCAGCCCCAGCATTTT. Protein product: CASSSRPNQPQHF.

This clone showed up just a few times. The J gene is TRBJ1-1, the V gene TRBV2; D perhaps matches TRBD1 (5 bases). With 7 bases removed from V and 5 bases from J, the gap between germline ends came to 20 bases. The CDR3 runs 15 residues. Germline CDR1 is SNHLY and CDR2 is FYNNEI. CDR3 loop: CASTRGPLGGTEAFF. CDR3 DNA: TGTGCCAGCACCCGAGGGCCGTTGGGGGGGACTGAAGCTTTCTTT.

The chain has TRBV5-4 and TRBJ2-3, with 15 bases matching TRBD2. V trimming: 4 bases; J trimming: 2 bases; junction bases outside the gene matches: 5. CDR3 length: 17 residues. The germline CDR1 and CDR2 sequences are SGHNT and YYREEE (reference sequence). This CDR3 reads CASSPGTSGRNTDTQYF. DNA for the CDR3: TGTGCCAGCAGCCCCGGGACTAGCGGGAGGAACACAGATACGCAGTATTTT. Together with reference TRBV5-4 and TRBJ2-3, the CDR3 gives the full variable domain: ETGVTQSPTHLIKTRGQQVTLRCSSQSGHNTVSWYQQALGQGPQFIFQYYREEENGRGNFPPRFSGLQFPNYSSELNVNALELDDSALYLCASSPGTSGRNTDTQYFGPGTRLTVL.

The chain joins TRBV6-5 to TRBJ2-7; 7 nucleotides match TRBD1. The germline V gene encodes CDR1 MNHEY and CDR2 SVGAGI. V was pared by 0 bases and J by 5 bases, with 7 bases of the junction left unmatched. CDR3 length: 15 amino acids. The CDR3 region is CASSYSSGGSHEQYF. In nucleotides, the CDR3 is TGTGCCAGCAGTTACTCATCAGGGGGATCCCACGAGCAGTACTTC.

The gene calls are TRBV19 and TRBJ1-3; 8 bases line up with TRBD1. The ends lost 3 bases at V and 1 base at J; junction bases unmatched: 5. Germline-derived CDR1 and CDR2 are LNHDA and SQIVND (reference sequence). The CDR3 has 16 residues. DNA of the CDR3: TGTGCCAGTAGTATCCGGACAGGGCGGTCTGGAAACACCATATATTTT. This encodes CASSIRTGRSGNTIYF.